This T cell receptor beta chain was observed in a study of shared clonotypes between healthy human individuals. Notes on the study in general: Sequencing of the sorted subsets was shown by rarefaction to be incomplete despite large depth. In general, naive subsets displayed greater estimated richness than memory subsets did.

Comment on this clone: Its antigen is as yet unknown.

With 5 bases clipped from V and 5 bases from J, the junction kept 10 bases outside the gene matches. Germline V gene lookup returns CDR1 SEHNR and CDR2 FQNEAQ (reference sequence). The CDR3 spans 15 residues. The repertoire was sequenced with immunoSEQ multiplex PCR; TCRdb's copy has only in-frame clones and lacks some. The sample has just over 2,000,000 clones; about 95% are singletons. Sequencing was done on a sample of naive CD4+ T cells sorted from blood. As for subset: CD45RA+ positively selected. This chain connects TRBV7-9 to TRBJ2-7, with 9 bases that match TRBD1. The receptor comes from a man aged 18 to 35 in good health. The CDR3 loop is CASSQDGTGHNEQYF. CDR3 sequence (DNA): TGTGCCAGCAGCCAAGACGGGACAGGGCACAACGAGCAGTACTTC.